This T cell receptor beta chain was retrieved from a study of T-cell reconstitution after alpha-beta-depleted transplantation in children. The study's findings and limits: Most T-cell counts and diversity one year after the transplant came from T cells that were newly produced. It was reported that alpha-beta T cells came from several hundred expanded graft clones (about two months after transplant). Surviving recipient T cells and intrathymic progenitors accounted for some patients' high TCRbeta diversity at day 60.

CDR3 size: 16 residues. Looked up from germline, CDR1 is SGHRS and CDR2 is YFSETQ. Preparing the TCRbeta library involved the use of unique molecular identifiers. TCRdb used MiXCR to reprocess the PCR reads, holding one entry per CDR3 protein. The table lists some 100,000 distinct CDR3 sequences, about 16% of them singletons. Concerning this clonotype itself: The antigen is not known. The germline gene is not matched at one end of the junction; a read error may be the cause.

Here the sequenced sample was PBMCs, mostly from graft donor cells, taken 180 days after TCRalphabeta/CD19-depleted stem cell transplant. V is TRBV5-1 and J is TRBJ2-3, with TRBD2 identical over 12 bases. The TCR comes from a male patient aged 2-10 years who had a stem cell transplant for acute lymphoblastic leukemia, so the T cells may come from the graft donor. CDR3 loop: CASSPPSGGGADTPYF. In nucleotides, the CDR3 is TGCGCCAGCAGCCCGCCTAGCGGGGGGGGTGCAGATACGCCGTATTTT.